This T cell receptor (beta chain) was captured in a study of T cell responses to AZD1222 COVID-19 vaccine. Study findings and constraints: AZD1222 recipients seropositive at baseline numbered only 5 to 7.

TCRdb keeps only in-frame clones here, not all; method: immunoSEQ multiplex PCR. Found here are around 89,000 clones, roughly 91% of them singletons; the top ten hold 22%. Trimming stripped 4 bases from V and 2 bases from J, with 18 bases between. Germline loops: CDR1 SGDLS, CDR2 YYNGEE. The CDR3 is 16 residues long. As regards this clone: Its target is not known.

Sample: peripheral blood, taken on day 0 of AZD1222 vaccination. The sequence was obtained from an adult in good health. This chain joins TRBV9 and TRBJ1-1; tentative D call: TRBD1 (5 bases). CDR3 coding DNA: TGTGCCAGCAGCCCTCGAGGAGGGGCGAAAAACACTGAAGCTTTCTTT. As protein: CASSPRGGAKNTEAFF.